This TCR beta chain is from a study of technical replicates of blood from several donors. This clone has a handful of counts. V lost 6 bases, J lost 1 base, and 7 bases stayed unmatched. Germline CDR1 reads LNHDA; CDR2 reads SQIVND (reference sequence). The CDR3 is 17 residues long. Using immunoSEQ multiplex PCR, the repertoire was profiled, and TCRdb retains in-frame clones only, with some absent. Of some 77,000 clones listed, roughly nine tenths are singletons. This sequence joins TRBV19 and TRBJ2-2; 11 positions agree with TRBD2. The specimen was T cells isolated from PBMCs. This TCR came from a human donor in good health. The CDR3 region has the DNA TGTGCCAGTAGGGGGGCTAGCGGGAGGTGGAACACCGGGGAGCTGTTTTTT. Translation: CASRGASGRWNTGELFF.